The entry that follows covers one T cell receptor beta chain sequence. This sample includes further DNA sequences coding for the same CDR3. The CDR3 is 15 residues long. V dropped 8 bases and J dropped 10 bases, with 26 bases sitting between them. Per the germline V gene, CDR1 is MNHNY and CDR2 is SVGAGI (reference sequence). The data are from a study of cytomegalovirus exposure and HLA in healthy donors. Primers included in the PCR were 60 Vbeta and 13 Jbeta primers. Method: immunoSEQ multiplex PCR; TCRdb's copy keeps in-frame clones and lacks some. The data contain about 150,000 clones, 79% of them singletons.

Sequencing input: PBMCs. This TCR was recovered from a man aged 30 to 39 in good health and CMV-seropositive. V usage is TRBV6-6 and J usage is TRBJ1-1; possible D gene TRBD1, 5 bases. The CDR3 region is CASPNSRGGTGGAFF. DNA for the CDR3: TGTGCCAGCCCTAACTCGAGGGGCGGGACGGGTGGAGCTTTCTTT.